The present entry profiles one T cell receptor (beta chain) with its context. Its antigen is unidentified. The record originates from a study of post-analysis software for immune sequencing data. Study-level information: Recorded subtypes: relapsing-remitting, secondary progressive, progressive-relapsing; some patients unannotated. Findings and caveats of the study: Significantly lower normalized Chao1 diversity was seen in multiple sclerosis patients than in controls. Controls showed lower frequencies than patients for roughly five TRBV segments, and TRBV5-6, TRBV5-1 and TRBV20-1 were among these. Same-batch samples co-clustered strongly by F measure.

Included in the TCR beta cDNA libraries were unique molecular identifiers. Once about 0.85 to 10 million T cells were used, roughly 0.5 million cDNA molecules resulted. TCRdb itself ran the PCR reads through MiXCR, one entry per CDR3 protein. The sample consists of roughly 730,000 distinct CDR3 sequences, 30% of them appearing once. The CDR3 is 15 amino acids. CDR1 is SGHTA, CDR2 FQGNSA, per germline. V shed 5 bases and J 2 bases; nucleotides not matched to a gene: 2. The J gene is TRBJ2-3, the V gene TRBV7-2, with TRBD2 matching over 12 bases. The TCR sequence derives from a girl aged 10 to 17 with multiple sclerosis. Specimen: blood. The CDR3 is CASSASGRATDTQYF. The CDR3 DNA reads TGTGCCAGCAGCGCTAGCGGGAGGGCCACAGATACGCAGTATTTT.